The 26 T cell receptor beta chains presented below share a single source sample, sequenced in a study of monozygotic twins with inflammatory bowel disease. TCRdb reanalyzed the 5' RACE reads, giving one entry per CDR3 protein sequence and no DNA. The sample table sets out some 300,000 distinct CDR3 sequences. What was sequenced was blood. The receptors were gathered from a human donor with ulcerative colitis or Crohn's disease, or a healthy co-twin of an affected twin (not recorded which).

The J gene is TRBJ1-1, the V gene TRBV15. Germline V gene lookup returns CDR1 LNHNV and CDR2 YYDKDF (reference sequence). The CDR3 extends over 15 amino acids. This CDR3 is CATSRDRPASGEAFF.

The J gene is TRBJ2-2, the V gene TRBV5-1. The CDR3 covers 14 residues. Germline V CDR1 and CDR2: SGHRS, YFSETQ. This chain's CDR3 is CASSQPGSTGELFF. The full variable domain, its missing parts supplied by reference TRBV5-1 and TRBJ2-2, is KAGVTQTPRYLIKTRGQQVTLSCSPISGHRSVSWYQQTPGQGLQFLFEYFSETQRNKGNFPGRFSGRQFSNSRSEMNVSTLELGDSALYLCASSQPGSTGELFFGEGSRLTVL.

V and J are TRBV15 and TRBJ2-1; the TCRdb call, TRBD2, lacks DNA for checking. Germline V gives CDR1 LNHNV, CDR2 YYDKDF (reference sequence). The CDR3 consists of 17 residues. The CDR3 protein is CATSRDKVAGVVNEQFF.

J is TRBJ2-4 and V is TRBV7-2. CDR1 and CDR2 from the germline V gene are SGHTA and FQGNSA. The length of the CDR3 is 16 residues. The CDR3 here is CASSLSVRGAKNIQYF.

The chain uses TRBV24-1 and TRBJ2-1; TCRdb designates TRBD1, a call that cannot be tested without DNA. CDR3 length equals 17 residues. Germline loops: CDR1 KGHDR, CDR2 SFDVKD. This CDR3 reads CATSDPDRPYSYNEQFF.

V usage is TRBV7-9 and J usage is TRBJ2-7; the D gene TCRdb calls, TRBD2, cannot be checked with no DNA. Germline V CDR1 and CDR2: SEHNR, FQNEAQ (reference sequence). The CDR3 extends over 14 amino acids. CDR3 residues: CASSRELANYEQYF.

V and J are TRBV5-4 and TRBJ2-7; TCRdb gives TRBD1 as the D gene, but with no DNA this cannot be confirmed. There are 15 residues in the CDR3. CDR1 SGHNT and CDR2 YYREEE come from the germline V gene (reference sequence). CDR3 sequence reads: CASSSPGQSSYEQYF.

J is TRBJ2-7 and V is TRBV6-5; the TCRdb D gene call, TRBD1, has no DNA to confirm it. Germline V CDR1 and CDR2: MNHEY, SVGAGI. The CDR3 consists of 17 residues. The CDR3 loop reads CASSYLLRQGSSYEQYF.

The genes are TRBV25-1 and TRBJ1-2; TCRdb selects TRBD1, and the lack of DNA leaves this call unchecked. The germline gives CDR1 MGHDK, CDR2 SYGVNS. The CDR3 consists of 13 residues. CDR3: CASRGTGTLGYTF.

The J gene is TRBJ2-3, the V gene TRBV6-2 or TRBV6-3. Germline lookup yields CDR1 MNHEY and CDR2 SVGEGT. This CDR3 has 17 residues. CDR3 sequence reads: CASSQLRLTSSTDTQYF.

The chain combines TRBV20-1 with TRBJ2-5; TCRdb's D call, TRBD1, is unchecked because there is no DNA. Germline loops: CDR1 DFQATT, CDR2 SNEGSKA (reference sequence). The CDR3 has 13 amino acids. This CDR3 reads CSAQRTVQETQYF.

The chain is built from TRBV5-1 and TRBJ2-2; TCRdb names TRBD1, which stays unverified in the absence of DNA. The germline gives CDR1 SGHRS, CDR2 YFSETQ. The length of the CDR3 is 17 residues. CDR3 in amino acids: CASSFSWDRAMAGELFF.

The rearrangement uses TRBV7-9 and TRBJ2-3; without DNA, the TCRdb call of TRBD1 cannot be checked. There are 15 residues in the CDR3. Germline CDR1 is SEHNR and CDR2 is FQNEAQ (reference sequence). CDR3 sequence: CASNPPAKGTDTQYF.

The chain links TRBV30 to TRBJ2-7; with no DNA, the TCRdb D assignment of TRBD1 cannot be verified. The CDR3 is made up of 11 amino acids. Germline CDR1 GTSNPN, CDR2 SVGIG (reference sequence). CDR3 residues: CAWSEAPEQYF.

V gene TRBV5-6 combines with J gene TRBJ2-7; the D call of TRBD1 rests on TCRdb alone, since no DNA is present to check it. Germline CDR1 is SGHDT and CDR2 is YYEEEE. This CDR3 contains 16 residues. The CDR3 sequence is CASSSKAGQDNYEQYF.

The V call is TRBV19, the J call TRBJ1-4; TCRdb indicates TRBD1, and absent DNA this call remains unverified. Germline CDR1 and CDR2: LNHDA and SQIVND (reference sequence). The CDR3 covers 14 residues. CDR3 sequence: CASSRGQGVEKLFF.

The V gene is TRBV2, the J gene TRBJ1-1; absent DNA, TCRdb's TRBD1 call cannot be checked. CDR3 length: 13 residues. CDR1 is SNHLY and CDR2 is FYNNEI in the germline V gene. The CDR3 protein is CASTGTGVRASFF.

This chain links TRBV5-1 with TRBJ1-2; the TRBD1 assignment by TCRdb is unverifiable without DNA. CDR3 length: 14 residues. The germline V gene encodes CDR1 SGHRS and CDR2 YFSETQ. CDR3 loop: CASSNLQVPYGYTF.

The chain is built from TRBV7-2 and TRBJ2-2; TCRdb's D gene call, TRBD1, goes unchecked for lack of DNA. CDR1 and CDR2 from the germline V gene are SGHTA and FQGNSA. The CDR3 length is 16 residues. CDR3 sequence: CASTRPGQGWTGELFF.

The chain employs TRBV10-3 and TRBJ2-7; TCRdb lists TRBD2, though no DNA is available to test this call. The CDR3 runs to 12 residues. The germline gives CDR1 ENHRY, CDR2 SYGVKD. CDR3 amino acids: CAIGPGRYEQYF.

Here the CDR3 reads CASSRFRFAGQPQHF. This chain uses TRBV28 with TRBJ1-5. CDR1 and CDR2 (germline): MDHEN, SYDVKM. The CDR3 extends over 15 amino acids. Full variable domain (outside the CDR3, taken from reference TRBV28 and TRBJ1-5): DVKVTQSSRYLVKRTGEKVFLECVQDMDHENMFWYRQDPGLGLRLIYFSYDVKMKEKGDIPEGYSVSREKKERFSLILESASTNQTSMYLCASSRFRFAGQPQHFGDGTRLSIL.

The chain couples TRBV4-3 to TRBJ2-1; TCRdb names TRBD1, which stays unverified in the absence of DNA. The CDR3 length is 14 residues. Germline assignment: CDR1 LGHNA and CDR2 YSLEER. The CDR3 sequence: CASSQEDSGDEQFF.

The chain recombines TRBV12-2 with TRBJ1-3; TCRdb's assignment of TRBD1 cannot be checked, as there is no DNA. TRBV12-2 is reported as a pseudogene. CDR3 length: 16 amino acids. The CDR3 is CASRHRRDHSGNTIYF.

The CDR3 is CASSFQGTLNGYTF. The chain couples TRBV12-3 or TRBV12-4 to TRBJ1-2; TCRdb returns TRBD1, unconfirmable since there is no DNA. The CDR3 covers 14 residues.

CDR3 loop: CASSLGTLPDTQYF. The V and J genes are TRBV19 and TRBJ2-3; TCRdb gives TRBD2 as the D gene, but with no DNA this cannot be confirmed. The CDR3 runs 14 residues. Looked up from germline, CDR1 is LNHDA and CDR2 is SQIVND (reference sequence).

V and J are TRBV12-3 or TRBV12-4 and TRBJ1-5; the TRBD1 assignment by TCRdb is unverifiable without DNA. CDR3 size: 14 residues. CDR3 sequence reads: CASSSGRLDQPQHF.